This paragraph reports one TCR beta chain. The data are from a study of shared T cell receptors in the human thymus. Assay used: immunoSEQ multiplex PCR; TCRdb lists only in-frame clones, some missing. The sample yields hundreds of thousands of clones, 75% to 80% seen once. The V gene's germline CDR1 is SEHNR and CDR2 FQNEAQ (reference sequence). The CDR3 extends over 16 amino acids. The V gene lost 0 bases and the J gene lost 6 bases, with 15 bases spanning the gap. This sample was also put to use in a study of human thymus T cells. Per that paper: Each of the donors was a healthy Finnish infant who was undergoing open corrective cardiac surgery for congenital heart defects. Thymus tissue for the work was resected from patients undergoing corrective heart surgery. Thymic as well as blood repertoires seemed to favor certain V and J genes unevenly. Related research has reported that thymic repertoires overlap highly among unrelated individuals.

This clonotype originated in a boy younger than two with a congenital heart defect. The gene calls are TRBV7-9 and TRBJ2-1; no definite D call. Sequenced material: thymocytes. CDR3 sequence (DNA): TGTGCCAGCAGCTTAGCGCTGTCGCTTGGAGCCAATGAGCAGTTCTTC. It specifies CASSLALSLGANEQFF.